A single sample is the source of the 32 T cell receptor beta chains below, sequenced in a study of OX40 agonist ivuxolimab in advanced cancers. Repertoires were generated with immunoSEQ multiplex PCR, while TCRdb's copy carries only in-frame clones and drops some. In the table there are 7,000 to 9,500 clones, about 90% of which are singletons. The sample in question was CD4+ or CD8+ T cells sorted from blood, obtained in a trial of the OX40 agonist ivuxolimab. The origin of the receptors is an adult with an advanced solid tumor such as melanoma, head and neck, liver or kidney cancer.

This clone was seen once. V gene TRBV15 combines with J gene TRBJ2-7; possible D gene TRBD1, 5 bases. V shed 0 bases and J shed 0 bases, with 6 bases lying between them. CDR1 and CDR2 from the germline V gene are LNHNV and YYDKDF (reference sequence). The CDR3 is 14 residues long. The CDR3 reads CATSRDRDSYEQYF. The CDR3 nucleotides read TGTGCCACCAGCAGAGACAGGGACTCCTACGAGCAGTACTTC.

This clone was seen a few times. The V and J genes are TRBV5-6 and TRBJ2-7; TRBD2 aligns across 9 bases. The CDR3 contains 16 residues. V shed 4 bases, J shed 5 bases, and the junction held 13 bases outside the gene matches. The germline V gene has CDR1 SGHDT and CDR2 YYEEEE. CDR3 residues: CASSAVGAGGPNEQYF. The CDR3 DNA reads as TGTGCCAGCAGCGCCGTCGGTGCGGGAGGGCCTAACGAGCAGTACTTC.

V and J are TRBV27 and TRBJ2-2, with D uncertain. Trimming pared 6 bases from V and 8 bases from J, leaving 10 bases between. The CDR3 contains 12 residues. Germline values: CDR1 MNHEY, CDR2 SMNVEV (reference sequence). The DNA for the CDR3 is TGTGCCAGCAGCGAAGTGGGGGGGGAGCTGTTTTTT. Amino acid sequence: CASSEVGGELFF.

Here the CDR3 reads CASSDGTGTSGGTDTQYF. CDR3 coding DNA: TGTGCCAGCAGCGATGGGACAGGGACTAGCGGGGGCACAGATACGCAGTATTTT. This chain joins TRBV9 and TRBJ2-3; 13 nucleotides align to TRBD2. There are 18 residues in the CDR3. V was pared by 3 bases and J by 1 base, with 8 bases of the junction left unmatched. Germline CDR1 reads SGDLS; CDR2 reads YYNGEE.

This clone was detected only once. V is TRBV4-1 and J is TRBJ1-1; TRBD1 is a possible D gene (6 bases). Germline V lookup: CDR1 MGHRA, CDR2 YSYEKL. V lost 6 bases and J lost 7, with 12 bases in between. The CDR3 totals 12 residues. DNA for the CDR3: TGCGCCAGCAGTCAGAGGGGGTTTGAAGCTTTCTTT. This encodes CASSQRGFEAFF.

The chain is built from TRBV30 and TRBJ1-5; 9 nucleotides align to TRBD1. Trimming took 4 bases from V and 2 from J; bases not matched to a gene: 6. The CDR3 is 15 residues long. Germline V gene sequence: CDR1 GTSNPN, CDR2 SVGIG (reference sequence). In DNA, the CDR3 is TGTGCCTGGAACGACAGGGGGTTAGGCAATCAGCCCCAGCATTTT. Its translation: CAWNDRGLGNQPQHF.

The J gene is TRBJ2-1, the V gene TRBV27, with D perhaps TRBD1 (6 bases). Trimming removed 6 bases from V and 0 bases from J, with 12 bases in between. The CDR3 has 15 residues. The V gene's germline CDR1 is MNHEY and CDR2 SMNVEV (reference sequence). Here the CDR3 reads CASRAGTSSYNEQFF. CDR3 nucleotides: TGTGCCAGCAGGGCAGGGACAAGCTCCTACAATGAGCAGTTCTTC.

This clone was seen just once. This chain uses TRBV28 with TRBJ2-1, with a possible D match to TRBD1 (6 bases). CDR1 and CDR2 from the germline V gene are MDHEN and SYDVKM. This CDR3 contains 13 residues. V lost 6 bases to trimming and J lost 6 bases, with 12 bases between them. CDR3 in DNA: TGTGCCAGCAGGTACCGGGACATCAATGAGCAGTTCTTC. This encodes CASRYRDINEQFF.

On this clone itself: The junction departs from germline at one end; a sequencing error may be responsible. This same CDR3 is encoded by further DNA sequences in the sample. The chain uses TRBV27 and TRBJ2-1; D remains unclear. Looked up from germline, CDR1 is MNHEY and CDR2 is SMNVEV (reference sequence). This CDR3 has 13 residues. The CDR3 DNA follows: TGTGCCAGCAGCCTTTCCCAGGTCGGTGAGCAATTCTTC. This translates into CASSLSQVGEQFF.

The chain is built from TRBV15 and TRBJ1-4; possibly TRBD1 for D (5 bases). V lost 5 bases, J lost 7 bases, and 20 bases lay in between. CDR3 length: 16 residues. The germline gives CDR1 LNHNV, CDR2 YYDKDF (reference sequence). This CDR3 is CATSLTWRDRREKLFF. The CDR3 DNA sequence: TGTGCCACCAGCCTAACGTGGAGGGACCGACGTGAAAAACTGTTTTTT.

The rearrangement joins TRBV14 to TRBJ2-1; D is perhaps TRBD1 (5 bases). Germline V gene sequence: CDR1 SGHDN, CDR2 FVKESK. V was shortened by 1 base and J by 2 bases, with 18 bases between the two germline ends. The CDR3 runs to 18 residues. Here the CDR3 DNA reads TGTGCCAGCAGCCAAGGTAGGGGCGGCCGAGTAACCTACAATGAGCAGTTCTTC. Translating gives CASSQGRGGRVTYNEQFF.

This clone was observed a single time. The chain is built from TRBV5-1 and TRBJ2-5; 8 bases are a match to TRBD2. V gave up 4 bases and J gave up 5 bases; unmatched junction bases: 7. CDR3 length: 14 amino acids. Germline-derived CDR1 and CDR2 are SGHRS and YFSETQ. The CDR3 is CASSLGLVGETQYF. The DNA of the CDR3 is TGCGCCAGCAGCCTGGGACTAGTAGGCGAGACCCAGTACTTC.

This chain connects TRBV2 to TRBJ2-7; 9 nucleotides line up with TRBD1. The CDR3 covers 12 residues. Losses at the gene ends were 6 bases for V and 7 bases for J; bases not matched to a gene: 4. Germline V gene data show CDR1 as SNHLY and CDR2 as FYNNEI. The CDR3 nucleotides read TGTGCCAGCAGAAGGACAGGGGATGAGCAGTACTTC. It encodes CASRRTGDEQYF.

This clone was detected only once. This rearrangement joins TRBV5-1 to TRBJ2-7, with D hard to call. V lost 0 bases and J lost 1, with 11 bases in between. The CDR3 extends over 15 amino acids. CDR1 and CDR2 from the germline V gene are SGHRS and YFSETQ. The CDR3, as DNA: TGCGCCAGCAGCTTGGTTCGGGCCGCTTCCTACGAGCAGTACTTC. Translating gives CASSLVRAASYEQYF.

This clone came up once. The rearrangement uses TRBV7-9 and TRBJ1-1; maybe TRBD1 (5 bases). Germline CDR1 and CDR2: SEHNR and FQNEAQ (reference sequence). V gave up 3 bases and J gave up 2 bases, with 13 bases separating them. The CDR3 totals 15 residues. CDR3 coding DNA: TGTGCCAGCAGCTTCCCAATGGGGGAAAACACTGAAGCTTTCTTT. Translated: CASSFPMGENTEAFF.

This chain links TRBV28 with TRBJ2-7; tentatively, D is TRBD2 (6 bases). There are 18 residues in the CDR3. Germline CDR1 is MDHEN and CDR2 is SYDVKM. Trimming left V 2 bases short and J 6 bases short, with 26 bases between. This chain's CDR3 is CASSLMGALWLAGGEQYF. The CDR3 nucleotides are TGTGCCAGCAGTTTAATGGGTGCCCTTTGGTTAGCCGGGGGCGAGCAGTACTTC.

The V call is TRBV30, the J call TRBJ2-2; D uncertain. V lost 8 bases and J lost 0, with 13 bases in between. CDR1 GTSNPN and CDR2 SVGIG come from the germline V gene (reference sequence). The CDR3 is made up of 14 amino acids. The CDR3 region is CAPTEEANTGELFF. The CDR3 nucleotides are TGTGCCCCAACAGAAGAGGCGAACACCGGGGAGCTGTTTTTT.

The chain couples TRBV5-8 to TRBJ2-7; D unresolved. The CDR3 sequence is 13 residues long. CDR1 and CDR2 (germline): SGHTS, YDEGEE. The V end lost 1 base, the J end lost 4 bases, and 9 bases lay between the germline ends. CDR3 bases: TGTGCCAGCAGCTTGTGGACGGATTACGAGCAGTACTTC. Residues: CASSLWTDYEQYF.

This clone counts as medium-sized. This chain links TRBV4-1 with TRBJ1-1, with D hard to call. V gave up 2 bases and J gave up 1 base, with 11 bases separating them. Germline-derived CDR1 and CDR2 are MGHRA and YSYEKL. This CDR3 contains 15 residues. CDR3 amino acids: CASSQFSGTNTEAFF. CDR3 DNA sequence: TGCGCCAGCAGCCAATTCTCGGGCACGAACACTGAAGCTTTCTTT.

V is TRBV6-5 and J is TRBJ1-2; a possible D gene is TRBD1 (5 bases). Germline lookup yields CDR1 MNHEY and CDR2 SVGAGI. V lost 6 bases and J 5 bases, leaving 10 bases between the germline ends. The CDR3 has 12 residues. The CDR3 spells CASRVGAYGYTF. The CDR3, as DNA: TGTGCCAGCAGAGTAGGGGCGTATGGCTACACCTTC.

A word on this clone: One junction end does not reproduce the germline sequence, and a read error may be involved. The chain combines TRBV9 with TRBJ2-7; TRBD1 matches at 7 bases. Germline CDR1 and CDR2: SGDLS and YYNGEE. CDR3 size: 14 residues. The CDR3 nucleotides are TGTGCCAGCGGCGTAGTGGACAGGTCTGGCGAGCAGTACTTC. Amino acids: CASGVVDRSGEQYF.

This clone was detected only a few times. The CDR3 region is CASSITGVGTGELFF. DNA of the CDR3: TGTGCCAGTAGTATAACGGGAGTGGGGACCGGGGAGCTGTTTTTT. The chain carries TRBV19 and TRBJ2-2; tentative D call: TRBD2 (6 bases). Germline V gene data show CDR1 as LNHDA and CDR2 as SQIVND (reference sequence). Between the trimmed V and J ends, which lost 2 bases and 5 bases, there was a span of 12 bases. The CDR3 runs to 15 residues.

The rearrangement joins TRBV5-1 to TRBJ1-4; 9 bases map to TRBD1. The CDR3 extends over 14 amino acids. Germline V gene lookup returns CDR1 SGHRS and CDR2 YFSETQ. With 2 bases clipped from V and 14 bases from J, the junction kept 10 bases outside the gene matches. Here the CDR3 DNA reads TGCGCCAGCAGCTTCCCGGGACAGGGAATACGGCTGTTTTTT. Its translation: CASSFPGQGIRLFF.

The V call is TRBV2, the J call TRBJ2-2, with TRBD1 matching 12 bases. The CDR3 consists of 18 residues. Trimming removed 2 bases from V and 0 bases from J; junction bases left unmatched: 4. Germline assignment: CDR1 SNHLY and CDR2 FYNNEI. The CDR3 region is CASSEWGQGATNTGELFF. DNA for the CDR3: TGTGCCAGCAGTGAATGGGGACAGGGGGCGACGAACACCGGGGAGCTGTTTTTT.

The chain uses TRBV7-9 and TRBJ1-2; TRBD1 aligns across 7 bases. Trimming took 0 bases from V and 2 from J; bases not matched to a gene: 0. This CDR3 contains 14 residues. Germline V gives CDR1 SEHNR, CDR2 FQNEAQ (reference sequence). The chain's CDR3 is CASSLAGQNYGYTF. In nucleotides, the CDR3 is TGTGCCAGCAGCTTAGCGGGACAGAACTATGGCTACACCTTC.

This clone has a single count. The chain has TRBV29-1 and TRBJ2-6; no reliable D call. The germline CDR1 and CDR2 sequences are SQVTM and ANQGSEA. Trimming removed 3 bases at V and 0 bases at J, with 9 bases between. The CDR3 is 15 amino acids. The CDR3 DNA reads TGCAGCGTTGAGGTGCACCACTCTGGGGCCAACGTCCTGACTTTC. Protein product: CSVEVHHSGANVLTF.

CDR3 residues: CASSLSGQGNEQFF. The CDR3 bases are TGTGCCAGCAGCCTATCCGGACAGGGCAATGAGCAGTTCTTC. The rearrangement joins TRBV9 to TRBJ2-1; 8 positions match TRBD1. Germline CDR1 reads SGDLS; CDR2 reads YYNGEE. The CDR3 extends over 14 amino acids. J was trimmed by 6 bases and V by 4 bases; bases with no gene match: 6.

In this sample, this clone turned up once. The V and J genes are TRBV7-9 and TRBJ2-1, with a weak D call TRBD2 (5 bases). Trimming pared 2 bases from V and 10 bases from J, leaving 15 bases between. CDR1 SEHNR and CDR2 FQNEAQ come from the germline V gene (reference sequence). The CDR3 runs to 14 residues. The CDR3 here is CASSLLEAPGEQFF. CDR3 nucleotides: TGTGCCAGCAGCTTACTCGAGGCGCCGGGGGAGCAGTTCTTC. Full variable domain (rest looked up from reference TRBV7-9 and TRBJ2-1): DTGVSQNPRHKITKRGQNVTFRCDPISEHNRLYWYRQTLGQGPEFLTYFQNEAQLEKSRLLSDRFSAERPKGSFSTLEIQRTEQGDSAMYLCASSLLEAPGEQFFGPGTRLTVL.

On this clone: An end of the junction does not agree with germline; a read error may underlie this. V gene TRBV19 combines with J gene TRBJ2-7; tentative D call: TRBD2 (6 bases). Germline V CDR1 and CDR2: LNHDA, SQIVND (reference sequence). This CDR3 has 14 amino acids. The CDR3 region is CASRRDVNGYERYF. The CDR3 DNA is TGTGCCAGTAGGCGGGACGTAAACGGGTACGAGCGGTACTTC.

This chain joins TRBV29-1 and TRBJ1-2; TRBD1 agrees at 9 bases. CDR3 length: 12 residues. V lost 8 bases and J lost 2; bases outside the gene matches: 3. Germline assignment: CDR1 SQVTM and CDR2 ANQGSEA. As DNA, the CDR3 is TGCAGCTCAGGGACAGGGAACTATGGCTACACCTTC. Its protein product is CSSGTGNYGYTF. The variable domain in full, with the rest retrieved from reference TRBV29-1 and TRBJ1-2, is SAVISQKPSRDICQRGTSLTIQCQVDSQVTMMFWYRQQPGQSLTLIATANQGSEATYESGFVIDKFPISRPNLTFSTLTVSNMSPEDSSIYLCSSGTGNYGYTFGSGTRLTVV.

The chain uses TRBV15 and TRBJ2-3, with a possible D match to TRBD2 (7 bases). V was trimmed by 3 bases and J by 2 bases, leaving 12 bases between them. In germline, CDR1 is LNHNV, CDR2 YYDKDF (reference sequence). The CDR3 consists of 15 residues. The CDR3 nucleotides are TGTGCCACCAGCAGCCGGGGGGACAACACAGATACGCAGTATTTT. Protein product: CATSSRGDNTDTQYF.

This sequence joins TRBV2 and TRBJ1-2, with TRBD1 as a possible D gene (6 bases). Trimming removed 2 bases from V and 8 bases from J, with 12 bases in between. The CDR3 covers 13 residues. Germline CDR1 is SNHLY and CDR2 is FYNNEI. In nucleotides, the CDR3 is TGTGCCAGCAGTGAACCCCCAGGGGCGGGCTACACCTTC. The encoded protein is CASSEPPGAGYTF.